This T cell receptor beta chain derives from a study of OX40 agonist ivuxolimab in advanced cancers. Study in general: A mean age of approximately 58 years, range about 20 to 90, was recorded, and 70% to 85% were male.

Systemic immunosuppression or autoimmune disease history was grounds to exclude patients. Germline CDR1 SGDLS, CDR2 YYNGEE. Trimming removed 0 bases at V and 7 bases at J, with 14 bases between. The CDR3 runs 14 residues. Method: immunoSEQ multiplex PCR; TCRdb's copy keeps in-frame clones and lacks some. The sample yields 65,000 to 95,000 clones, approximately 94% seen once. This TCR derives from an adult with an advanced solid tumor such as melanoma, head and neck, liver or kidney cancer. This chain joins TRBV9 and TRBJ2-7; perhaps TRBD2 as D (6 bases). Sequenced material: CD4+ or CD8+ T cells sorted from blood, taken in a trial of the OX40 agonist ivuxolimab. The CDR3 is CASSVGDSVGEQYF. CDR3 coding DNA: TGTGCCAGCAGCGTAGGGGACTCAGTGGGAGAGCAGTACTTC.